Presented here are 13 T cell receptor beta chains from one specimen sequenced in a study of CD8 T cells in Susac syndrome. After extraction with the RNeasy kit, about 0.45 to 1 ug of the RNA was reverse transcribed using random hexamers. TCRdb re-called the immunoSEQ multiplex PCR reads through MiXCR, storing one row per CDR3 protein. The repertoire consists of a few hundred thousand distinct CDR3 sequences, with 70% to 90% occurring once and the leading ten covering about 0.11%. Input material: CD8+ T cells from PBMCs. Source of these receptors: a human donor with multiple sclerosis.

The V call is TRBV3-1, the J call TRBJ2-1; D not resolved. The CDR3 length is 16 residues. With 0 bases removed from V and 0 bases from J, the gap between germline ends came to 9 bases. Germline V gene sequence: CDR1 LGHDT, CDR2 YNNKEL (reference sequence). The CDR3 protein is CASSQDIPSSYNEQFF. The DNA of the CDR3 is TGTGCCAGCAGCCAAGACATCCCGAGCTCCTACAATGAGCAGTTCTTC.

J is TRBJ2-5 and V is TRBV7-6; 7 bases line up with TRBD2. The CDR3 spans 18 residues. Unmatched junction bases numbered 17, after V lost 4 bases and J lost 3 bases. The germline V gene has CDR1 SGHVS and CDR2 FNYEAQ. The CDR3 DNA follows: TGTGCCAGCAGCTCGATAGAGGGTAGCGGGCCAGTAGAAGAGACCCAGTACTTC. The encoded protein is CASSSIEGSGPVEETQYF. Filled out from reference TRBV7-6 and TRBJ2-5, the complete variable domain reads GAGVSQSPRYKVTKRGQDVALRCDPISGHVSLYWYRQALGQGPEFLTYFNYEAQQDKSGLPNDRFSAERPEGSISTLTIQRTEQRDSAMYRCASSSIEGSGPVEETQYFGPGTRLLVL.

V gene TRBV11-2 combines with J gene TRBJ2-7, with 7 nucleotides matching TRBD2. V trimming: 2 bases; J trimming: 6 bases; junction bases outside the gene matches: 7. CDR1 SGHAT and CDR2 FQNNGV come from the germline V gene. This CDR3 has 14 amino acids. The CDR3 nucleotides are TGTGCCAGCAGCTTACTGGGGAGGGTACCCGAGCAGTACTTC. Its protein is CASSLLGRVPEQYF.

The V and J genes are TRBV12-5 and TRBJ2-1; no clear D. Germline V gene lookup returns CDR1 LGHNT and CDR2 FRNRAP. This CDR3 has 12 amino acids. V shed 6 bases and J shed 5 bases, with 8 bases lying between them. Written as DNA, the CDR3 is TGTGCTAGTGGCCTAATGGACAATGAGCAGTTCTTC. Protein product: CASGLMDNEQFF.

CDR3 coding DNA: TGCAGTGCTAGAGGTGACGGACGGGAGAGCTCCTACAATGAGCAGTTCTTC. Its translation: CSARGDGRESSYNEQFF. The V call is TRBV20-1, the J call TRBJ2-1; D is perhaps TRBD2 (6 bases). The germline V gene encodes CDR1 DFQATT and CDR2 SNEGSKA (reference sequence). Trimming removed 1 base from V and 0 bases from J, with 16 bases in between. This CDR3 region has 17 residues.

The CDR3 bases are TGCGCCAGCAGCTTGGCCCTGGGAGGGCGAAGGGCCTACGAGCAGTACTTC. Its translation: CASSLALGGRRAYEQYF. The chain links TRBV5-1 to TRBJ2-7, with TRBD2 matching 7 bases. Germline lookup yields CDR1 SGHRS and CDR2 YFSETQ. V was clipped by 0 bases and J by 2 bases; unmatched bases: 11. CDR3 length: 17 residues.

The chain recombines TRBV21-1 with TRBJ2-1. TRBV21-1 represents a pseudogene. This CDR3 spans 14 amino acids. In DNA form, the CDR3 reads TGTGCCAGCAGCGAAAGTACTACTAACAATGAGCAGTTCTTC. Residues: CASSESTTNNEQFF.

V is TRBV29-1 and J is TRBJ1-2; 8 nucleotides match TRBD1. The trim removed 0 bases at V and 0 bases at J, leaving 3 bases unmatched. This CDR3 comprises 15 residues. The germline CDR1 and CDR2 sequences are SQVTM and ANQGSEA. The CDR3 here is CSVEDRTGPNYGYTF. The CDR3 DNA is TGCAGCGTTGAAGATCGGACAGGGCCTAACTATGGCTACACCTTC. The variable domain in full, with the rest retrieved from reference TRBV29-1 and TRBJ1-2, is SAVISQKPSRDICQRGTSLTIQCQVDSQVTMMFWYRQQPGQSLTLIATANQGSEATYESGFVIDKFPISRPNLTFSTLTVSNMSPEDSSIYLCSVEDRTGPNYGYTFGSGTRLTVV.

CDR3 sequence (DNA): TGTGCCAGCAGCGTAGTTGGTACCCCCGTAGATGGCTACACCTTC. Its protein is CASSVVGTPVDGYTF. The genes are TRBV9 and TRBJ1-2; D gene uncertain. Looked up from germline, CDR1 is SGDLS and CDR2 is YYNGEE. V was cut by 0 bases and J by 6 bases, with 15 bases left in between. The CDR3 has 15 amino acids.

V usage is TRBV3-1 and J usage is TRBJ1-5; no clear D. This CDR3 region has 14 residues. V was pared by 5 bases and J by 5 bases, with 13 bases between. CDR1 is LGHDT and CDR2 is YNNKEL in the germline V gene (reference sequence). This chain's CDR3 is CASSEAPGYQPQHF. CDR3 bases: TGTGCCAGCAGCGAGGCCCCCGGGTATCAGCCCCAGCATTTT.

V and J are TRBV12-2 and TRBJ2-1; TRBD2 is the table's D call and was not checked against the DNA. TRBV12-2 is classified as a pseudogene. The CDR3 sequence is 20 residues long. For the CDR3, the DNA is TGTGCAAGTCGCTTAGACCCTCAACCTAGCGGGAGGAGCTCCTACAATGAGCAGTTCTTC. Protein: CASRLDPQPSGRSSYNEQFF.

The chain couples TRBV19 to TRBJ2-2; 10 positions match TRBD1. This CDR3 has 16 amino acids. Germline V gives CDR1 LNHDA, CDR2 SQIVND (reference sequence). J gave up 5 bases and V 5 bases, and 8 bases lay outside the gene matches. The CDR3 bases are TGTGCCAGTAGTCCGCGACAGGGGGCGAGGACCGGGGAGCTGTTTTTT. It specifies CASSPRQGARTGELFF.

The chain uses TRBV7-9 and TRBJ2-5; tentative D call: TRBD2 (5 bases). Trimming left V 5 bases short and J 4 bases short, with 20 bases between. The V gene's germline CDR1 is SEHNR and CDR2 FQNEAQ (reference sequence). This CDR3 region has 16 residues. CDR3 protein: CASSHGPGIPRETQYF. In DNA, the CDR3 is TGTGCCAGCAGCCACGGTCCGGGGATCCCTCGAGAGACCCAGTACTTC.